These T cell receptor beta chains were read from a single sample in a study of blood T cell repertoires in COVID-19. Using immunoSEQ multiplex PCR, the repertoire was profiled, and TCRdb retains in-frame clones only, with some absent. This table has some 170,000 clones, about 80% appearing once. The sequencing sample was made of peripheral blood. Receptors originate from a woman aged 65 to 85 with acute or convalescent COVID-19. Both conserved end residues are part of each CDR3. The D gene is left open where the match is weak. Clone sizes are given selectively: once, few, many, or a class where the clone is expanded.

d_call,v_call,j_call,clone_size,cdr3_aa,cdr3_nt
TRBD2,TRBV4-2,TRBJ2-1,NA,CASSQDLNGGGSYNEQFF,TGTGCCAGCAGCCAAGATCTTAACGGCGGGGGTTCCTACAATGAGCAGTTCTTC
TRBD1,TRBV2,TRBJ1-1,NA,CASSGTGIEAFF,TGTGCCAGCAGTGGGACAGGGATCGAAGCTTTCTTT
TRBD1,TRBV15,TRBJ2-2,NA,CASGTGITGELFF,TGTGCCTCTGGGACAGGGATCACCGGGGAGCTGTTTTTT
TRBD1,TRBV10-3,TRBJ2-1,NA,CAINRDRDHEQFF,TGTGCCATCAACCGGGACAGGGATCATGAGCAGTTCTTC
NA,TRBV28,TRBJ1-4,NA,CASSLQSDGVKLFF,TGTGCCAGCAGTTTACAATCCGACGGAGTAAAACTGTTTTTT
TRBD2,TRBV4-2,TRBJ2-2,NA,CASSQRSGGNTGELFF,TGTGCCAGCAGCCAACGTAGCGGGGGAAACACCGGGGAGCTGTTTTTT
NA,TRBV5-1,TRBJ2-5,once,CASSLGTTGQETQYF,TGCGCCAGCAGCTTGGGGACTACCGGACAAGAGACCCAGTACTTC
NA,TRBV2,TRBJ1-5,NA,CASSGGEGGQPQHF,TGTGCCAGCAGTGGCGGCGAAGGCGGTCAGCCCCAGCATTTT
NA,TRBV7-3,TRBJ2-2,NA,CASSLFAGELFF,TGTGCCAGCAGCTTGTTCGCCGGGGAGCTGTTTTTT
NA,TRBV29-1,TRBJ1-1,NA,CSARDTGTEAFF,TGCAGCGCCCGGGACACGGGCACTGAAGCTTTCTTT
TRBD1,TRBV9,TRBJ1-4,NA,CASSVRQGGYNEKLFF,TGTGCCAGCAGCGTCCGCCAGGGGGGATATAATGAAAAACTGTTTTTT
TRBD2,TRBV4-2,TRBJ2-7,NA,CASSQVRTSGQYF,TGTGCCAGCAGCCAAGTGAGAACTAGCGGGCAGTACTTC
TRBD1,TRBV28,TRBJ1-2,NA,CASRDRGPDGYTF,TGTGCCAGCCGCGACAGGGGGCCGGATGGCTACACCTTC